This entry is about one T cell receptor beta chain. The data were obtained in a study of T cell responses to AZD1222 COVID-19 vaccine. TCRdb keeps only in-frame clones here, not all; method: immunoSEQ multiplex PCR. The sample lists roughly 180,000 clones; about 90% were seen once. CDR3 length: 11 residues. Trimming stripped 3 bases from V and 6 bases from J, with 5 bases between. From germline, CDR1 is LNHNV and CDR2 YYDKDF (reference sequence). The chain has TRBV15 and TRBJ1-1; D is ambiguous. The clonotype was recovered from an adult in good health. Specimen: peripheral blood, collected on day 0 of AZD1222 vaccination. The CDR3 DNA reads as TGTGCCACCAGCAGCAGTTCTGAAGCTTTCTTT. Translation gives CATSSSSEAFF.